This is a list of T cell receptor beta chains from one sample in a study of blood T cell repertoires in COVID-19. The table came from immunoSEQ multiplex PCR; TCRdb's copy has only in-frame clones and leaves some out. Of about 36,000 clones listed, around 84% are singletons. Sequenced sample: peripheral blood. The receptors were gathered from a man between 60 and 75 years old with COVID-19, enrolled during active disease. CDR3s include the opening cysteine and the closing phenylalanine or tryptophan. The order of the fields is CDR3 DNA, CDR3 protein, V gene, clone size, J gene, D gene. D genes are given only for firm matches. A row's size may be missing; if present it is once, few, many or a size class.

DNA: TGTGCCAGCAGCCAAGATGTCCATGGAGGAAAACTGTTTTTT
CDR3: CASSQDVHGGKLFF
V: TRBV3-1/TRBV3-2
size: .
J: TRBJ1-4
D: .

DNA: TGCGCCAGCAGCTTGGTTCCTGGGGACAGGGCGGAGCAGTACTTC
CDR3: CASSLVPGDRAEQYF
V: TRBV5-1
size: .
J: TRBJ2-7
D: TRBD1

DNA: TGTGCCAGCAAAGGGGGATTCTATGGCTACACCTTC
CDR3: CASKGGFYGYTF
V: TRBV6-5
size: .
J: TRBJ1-2
D: .

DNA: TGTGCCTGGAGTGTAAAGGGGGCGTACGAGCAGTACTTC
CDR3: CAWSVKGAYEQYF
V: TRBV30
size: .
J: TRBJ2-7
D: TRBD1

DNA: TGTGCCAGCAGTCCGGCAGGGGGGTCAAACTATGGCTACACCTTC
CDR3: CASSPAGGSNYGYTF
V: TRBV28
size: .
J: TRBJ1-2
D: TRBD1

DNA: TGTGCCAGTAGTATCGGACATAAGGAGACCCAGTACTTC
CDR3: CASSIGHKETQYF
V: TRBV19
size: .
J: TRBJ2-5
D: .

DNA: TGTGCCAGCAGCCAGCTACCAGGGAGGGGGAGCTCCTACGAGCAGTACTTC
CDR3: CASSQLPGRGSSYEQYF
V: TRBV14
size: .
J: TRBJ2-7
D: .

DNA: TGTGCCAGCGGGGGCGGGACTAGCGGCCTTACATCCTACGAGCAGTACTTC
CDR3: CASGGGTSGLTSYEQYF
V: TRBV28
size: .
J: TRBJ2-7
D: TRBD2

DNA: TGTGCCAGCAGCCAGGGGACTTCCAGGGAGCAGTACTTC
CDR3: CASSQGTSREQYF
V: TRBV14
size: .
J: TRBJ2-7
D: .

DNA: TGCAGTGCCTACCAGGGGCATGGCTACACCTTC
CDR3: CSAYQGHGYTF
V: TRBV20-1
size: .
J: TRBJ1-2
D: .

DNA: TGTGCCAGCAGCCAATTACAGGAGAGCTCCTATAATTCACCCCTCCACTTT
CDR3: CASSQLQESSYNSPLHF
V: TRBV3-1/TRBV3-2
size: .
J: TRBJ1-6
D: .

DNA: TGTGCCAGCAGATCACTTCATGTAGGAAACACCATATATTTT
CDR3: CASRSLHVGNTIYF
V: TRBV28
size: .
J: TRBJ1-3
D: .

DNA: TGTGCCAGCGTTACAGGGGGCTTTGAAGCTTTCTTT
CDR3: CASVTGGFEAFF
V: TRBV6-5
size: once
J: TRBJ1-1
D: TRBD1

DNA: TGTGCCAGCAGCCAGGGCAACACCGGGGAGCTGTTTTTT
CDR3: CASSQGNTGELFF
V: TRBV4-2
size: once
J: TRBJ2-2
D: .

DNA: TGTGCCAGCAGCTTGACAGGGCTGAACACCGGGGAGCTGTTTTTT
CDR3: CASSLTGLNTGELFF
V: TRBV5-6
size: .
J: TRBJ2-2
D: .

DNA: TGTGCCAGCAGCTTAGAGCCAGTCTCCTACGAGCAGTACTTC
CDR3: CASSLEPVSYEQYF
V: TRBV11-2
size: .
J: TRBJ2-7
D: .

DNA: TGTGCCTGGACACCGGGACAGGGGAACTCTGGGGCCAACGTCCTGACTTTC
CDR3: CAWTPGQGNSGANVLTF
V: TRBV30
size: once
J: TRBJ2-6
D: TRBD1

DNA: TGTGCCAGCATAATGCGACAGGGGGCGAAGACTGAAGCTTTCTTT
CDR3: CASIMRQGAKTEAFF
V: TRBV27
size: .
J: TRBJ1-1
D: TRBD1

DNA: TGTGCCAGCAGCTCCGGGAGGGGGAATGAAAAACTGTTTTTT
CDR3: CASSSGRGNEKLFF
V: TRBV5-6
size: once
J: TRBJ1-4
D: .

DNA: TGCAGCGTTGGGGGGACATCGAACACTGAAGCTTTCTTT
CDR3: CSVGGTSNTEAFF
V: TRBV29-1
size: .
J: TRBJ1-1
D: .

DNA: TGTGCCACCAGCCCCCTTCCCACAAGACAGAGCTCTGGAAACACCATATATTTT
CDR3: CATSPLPTRQSSGNTIYF
V: TRBV15
size: .
J: TRBJ1-3
D: .

DNA: TGTGCCAGCTCAGCCCGACAGGGGCCCGCACACACTGAAGCTTTCTTT
CDR3: CASSARQGPAHTEAFF
V: TRBV18
size: .
J: TRBJ1-1
D: TRBD1

DNA: TGTGCCAGCGCGGTCTTTGGAGAGCTGTTTTTT
CDR3: CASAVFGELFF
V: TRBV12-3/TRBV12-4
size: .
J: TRBJ2-2
D: .

DNA: TGTGCCAGCAGCTACCCTCGGGGGGCGAGGAACACTGAAGCTTTCTTT
CDR3: CASSYPRGARNTEAFF
V: TRBV7-8
size: .
J: TRBJ1-1
D: .

DNA: TGTGCCAGCAGTTACTCCCCCAGAACCTACGAGCAGTACTTC
CDR3: CASSYSPRTYEQYF
V: TRBV6-5
size: .
J: TRBJ2-7
D: .

DNA: TGTGCCAGCAGAAAGACAGGGGGCAATCGTGAAAAACTGTTTTTT
CDR3: CASRKTGGNREKLFF
V: TRBV28
size: .
J: TRBJ1-4
D: TRBD1

DNA: TGCAGCCAGCGGCCGGACGGTGGTGAAAAACTGTTTTTT
CDR3: CSQRPDGGEKLFF
V: TRBV29-1
size: .
J: TRBJ1-4
D: .

DNA: TGTGCCAGCAGCCGAACCAGGGGGAGCTCCTACAATGAGCAGTTCTTC
CDR3: CASSRTRGSSYNEQFF
V: TRBV28
size: .
J: TRBJ2-1
D: TRBD1

DNA: TGTGCCAGCAGTTTATCTCCAGGGGGACTGTCCTACAATGAGCAGTTCTTC
CDR3: CASSLSPGGLSYNEQFF
V: TRBV27
size: .
J: TRBJ2-1
D: .

DNA: TGTGCCAGCAGTTATCCCGGGAGCTCTGGAAACACCATATATTTT
CDR3: CASSYPGSSGNTIYF
V: TRBV6-6
size: .
J: TRBJ1-3
D: .

DNA: TGTGCCAGCAGTTCCAACAGGGACTCACCCCTCCACTTT
CDR3: CASSSNRDSPLHF
V: TRBV7-6
size: .
J: TRBJ1-6
D: .

DNA: TGTGCCTGGAGATCTGGGGGCCGGGACGAGCAGTACTTC
CDR3: CAWRSGGRDEQYF
V: TRBV30
size: .
J: TRBJ2-7
D: .

DNA: TGTGCCAGCAGTCCATCTAACCAAGAGACCCAGTACTTC
CDR3: CASSPSNQETQYF
V: TRBV2
size: .
J: TRBJ2-5
D: .

DNA: TGTGCCAGTATCACCGAGCAGGGGGGCAAACTAGACACTGAAGCTTTCTTT
CDR3: CASITEQGGKLDTEAFF
V: TRBV19
size: .
J: TRBJ1-1
D: TRBD1

DNA: TGTGCCAGCACGCAATGGAGAGAAGAGACCCAGTACTTC
CDR3: CASTQWREETQYF
V: TRBV6-5
size: once
J: TRBJ2-5
D: .

DNA: TGTGCCAGCAGCTTCGGGTCGAGCACAGATACGCAGTATTTT
CDR3: CASSFGSSTDTQYF
V: TRBV7-3
size: .
J: TRBJ2-3
D: .

DNA: TGTGCCAGCAGTTTCCAAGGGGGTCAGAACACTGAAGCTTTCTTT
CDR3: CASSFQGGQNTEAFF
V: TRBV28
size: .
J: TRBJ1-1
D: .

DNA: TGTGCCAGCAGAAATCTACAGGCCTCCTACGAGCAGTACTTC
CDR3: CASRNLQASYEQYF
V: TRBV6-5
size: .
J: TRBJ2-7
D: .

DNA: TGTGCCAGCAGCAAGGACACAACTTATCAAGCTTTCTTT
CDR3: CASSKDTTYQAFF
V: TRBV9
size: .
J: TRBJ1-1
D: .

DNA: TGTGCCAGCAGCGTAGACAAGGGAGGGACAGGGGGCAGGAACACTGAAGCTTTCTTT
CDR3: CASSVDKGGTGGRNTEAFF
V: TRBV9
size: once
J: TRBJ1-1
D: TRBD1

DNA: TGTGCCAGCTCACCACCGGGCGCAGATACGCAGTATTTT
CDR3: CASSPPGADTQYF
V: TRBV18
size: once
J: TRBJ2-3
D: .

DNA: TGTGCCAGCAGCCAAGACTTAGGACAGGGCGGAGTCAAAGCTTTCTTT
CDR3: CASSQDLGQGGVKAFF
V: TRBV3-1/TRBV3-2
size: .
J: TRBJ1-1
D: TRBD1

DNA: TGCAGCGTTTGGACAGGGGAAACAGATACGCAGTATTTT
CDR3: CSVWTGETDTQYF
V: TRBV29-1
size: .
J: TRBJ2-3
D: TRBD1

DNA: TGTGCCAGTAGTATCGACAGGTGGGACACTGAAGCTTTCTTT
CDR3: CASSIDRWDTEAFF
V: TRBV19
size: .
J: TRBJ1-1
D: .

DNA: TGCGCCAGCAGCTGGCAAAGGACAGGAATTAACACCGGGGAGCTGTTTTTT
CDR3: CASSWQRTGINTGELFF
V: TRBV5-1
size: .
J: TRBJ2-2
D: TRBD1

DNA: TGTGCCAGCGGGGGGGTCCGCACAGATACGCAGTATTTT
CDR3: CASGGVRTDTQYF
V: TRBV5-4
size: .
J: TRBJ2-3
D: TRBD2

DNA: TGTGCCAGCAGCTCTAGCGGGCCCTCCTACAATGAGCAGTTCTTC
CDR3: CASSSSGPSYNEQFF
V: TRBV7-2
size: .
J: TRBJ2-1
D: TRBD2

DNA: TGTGCCAGCTCACCTCAGTCAGCCAAAAACATTCAGTACTTC
CDR3: CASSPQSAKNIQYF
V: TRBV18
size: .
J: TRBJ2-4
D: .

DNA: TGTGCCAGCTCACCGGGACAGCCCTACGAGCAGTACTTC
CDR3: CASSPGQPYEQYF
V: TRBV18
size: .
J: TRBJ2-7
D: TRBD1

DNA: TGCAGCGTGGGGGGGTCTGGGGGCCCAGAGACCCAGTACTTC
CDR3: CSVGGSGGPETQYF
V: TRBV29-1
size: once
J: TRBJ2-5
D: .

DNA: TGTGCCTGGAGGGGACAGGGACGATCACCCCTCCACTTT
CDR3: CAWRGQGRSPLHF
V: TRBV30
size: .
J: TRBJ1-6
D: TRBD1

DNA: TGTGCCAGCAGTTTCCTGACAGGGCTCACTGAAGCTTTCTTT
CDR3: CASSFLTGLTEAFF
V: TRBV27
size: .
J: TRBJ1-1
D: TRBD1

DNA: TGTGCCAGCGCTCCCGGGACAGGGGGCCCAGAGACCCAGTACTTC
CDR3: CASAPGTGGPETQYF
V: TRBV2
size: .
J: TRBJ2-5
D: TRBD1

DNA: TGTGCCGAAACTAGTACCGGGGAGCTGTTTTTT
CDR3: CAETSTGELFF
V: TRBV30
size: .
J: TRBJ2-2
D: .

DNA: TGTGCCATCAGTGAGTCGGGAGATGAAGCTTTCTTT
CDR3: CAISESGDEAFF
V: TRBV10-3
size: .
J: TRBJ1-1
D: .

DNA: TGCGCCAGCAGCCAAGATATCTCCTCCGGGAGCCAAGAGACCCAGTACTTC
CDR3: CASSQDISSGSQETQYF
V: TRBV4-3
size: .
J: TRBJ2-5
D: .